Here is one T cell receptor (beta chain) with its context. This may be a read error: a much more frequent sequence differs by one nucleotide. This record comes from a study of blood T cells in healthy people across ages. The CDR3 consists of 15 residues. The germline gives CDR1 MNHEY, CDR2 SVGEGT. Using a J-beta primer mix together with a sample-barcoded 5' primer, a second PCR was run for roughly 7 to 11 cycles. Using its own MiXCR run on the 5' RACE reads, TCRdb lists one record per CDR3 protein. Found here are hundreds of thousands of distinct CDR3 sequences, 40% to 50% of them singletons; the top ten hold roughly a fifth.

Specimen: blood. The rearrangement uses TRBV6-2 or TRBV6-3 and TRBJ2-5, with D perhaps matching TRBD2 (6 bases). With the DNA end fitting TRBJ2-7 better, the J assignment may be wrong. The receptor's source is a man between 60 and 70 years old in good health. CDR3 in DNA: TGTGCCAGCAGTTACCCATATCCGGGGGTCTACGAGCAGTACTTC. Translation: CASSYPYPGVYEQYF.